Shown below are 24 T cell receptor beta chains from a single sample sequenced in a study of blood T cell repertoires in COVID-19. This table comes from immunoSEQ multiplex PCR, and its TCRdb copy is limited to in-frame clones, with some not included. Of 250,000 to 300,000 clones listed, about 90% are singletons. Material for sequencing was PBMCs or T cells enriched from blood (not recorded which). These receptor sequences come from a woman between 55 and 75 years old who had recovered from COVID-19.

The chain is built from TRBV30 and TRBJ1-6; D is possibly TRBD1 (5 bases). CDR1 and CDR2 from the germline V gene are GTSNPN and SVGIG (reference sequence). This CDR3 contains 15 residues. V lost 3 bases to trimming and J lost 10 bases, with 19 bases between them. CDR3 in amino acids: CAWSLMSGRESPLHF. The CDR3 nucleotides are TGTGCCTGGAGCCTTATGTCAGGGCGGGAGTCACCCCTCCACTTT. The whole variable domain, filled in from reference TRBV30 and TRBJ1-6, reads SQTIHQWPATLVQPVGSPLSLECTVEGTSNPNLYWYRQAAGRGLQLLFYSVGIGQISSEVPQNLSASRPQDRQFILSSKKLLLSDSGFYLCAWSLMSGRESPLHFGNGTRLTVT.

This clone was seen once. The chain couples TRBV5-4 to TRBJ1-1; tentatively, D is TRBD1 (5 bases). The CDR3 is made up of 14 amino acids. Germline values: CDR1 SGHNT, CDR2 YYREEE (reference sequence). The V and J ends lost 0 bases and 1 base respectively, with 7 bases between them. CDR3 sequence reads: CASSLGQQNTEAFF. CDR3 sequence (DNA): TGTGCCAGCAGCTTGGGACAGCAGAACACTGAAGCTTTCTTT.

The CDR3 region has the DNA TGTGCCTGGAGTCCCGGACCAAAGAGGACTCGGCAGTTCTTC. Encoded protein: CAWSPGPKRTRQFF. The chain carries TRBV30 and TRBJ2-1; D may be TRBD2 (5 bases). This CDR3 is built from 14 residues. V lost 2 bases to trimming and J lost 12 bases, with 20 bases between them. CDR1 GTSNPN and CDR2 SVGIG come from the germline V gene (reference sequence). The full variable domain, completed using reference TRBV30 and TRBJ2-1, is SQTIHQWPATLVQPVGSPLSLECTVEGTSNPNLYWYRQAAGRGLQLLFYSVGIGQISSEVPQNLSASRPQDRQFILSSKKLLLSDSGFYLCAWSPGPKRTRQFFGPGTRLTVL.

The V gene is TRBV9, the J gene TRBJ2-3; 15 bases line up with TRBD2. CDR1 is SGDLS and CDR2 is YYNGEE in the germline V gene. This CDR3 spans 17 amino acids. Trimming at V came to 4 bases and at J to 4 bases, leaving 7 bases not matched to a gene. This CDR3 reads CASSPRTSGGAPDTQYF. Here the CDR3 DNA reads TGTGCCAGCAGCCCTAGGACTAGCGGGGGGGCGCCAGATACGCAGTATTTT.

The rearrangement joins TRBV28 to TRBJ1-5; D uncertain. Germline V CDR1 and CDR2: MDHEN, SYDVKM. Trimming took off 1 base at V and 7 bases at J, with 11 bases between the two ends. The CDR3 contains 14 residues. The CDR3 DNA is TGTGCCAGCAGTTTATCGGGGTCCCCCCAGCCCCAGCATTTT. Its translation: CASSLSGSPQPQHF.

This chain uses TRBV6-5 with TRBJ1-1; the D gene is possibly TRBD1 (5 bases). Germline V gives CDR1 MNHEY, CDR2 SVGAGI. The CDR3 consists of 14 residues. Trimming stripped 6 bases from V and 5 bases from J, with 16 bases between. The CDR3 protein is CASRPGIIETEAFF. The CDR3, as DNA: TGTGCCAGCAGGCCAGGGATTATTGAAACTGAAGCTTTCTTT.

Here the CDR3 DNA reads TGTGCCAGTAGTAGCACCGGGACTAGCGGGTCCGGGGAGCTGTTTTTT. This translates into CASSSTGTSGSGELFF. The gene calls are TRBV19 and TRBJ2-2; 12 nucleotides line up with TRBD2. CDR1 and CDR2 from the germline V gene are LNHDA and SQIVND (reference sequence). V lost 4 bases, J lost 6 bases, and 6 bases stayed unmatched. The CDR3 contains 16 residues.

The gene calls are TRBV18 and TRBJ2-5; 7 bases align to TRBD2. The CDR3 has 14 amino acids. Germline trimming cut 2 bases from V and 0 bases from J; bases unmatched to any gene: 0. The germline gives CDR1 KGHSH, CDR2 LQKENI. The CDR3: CASSPGTNQETQYF. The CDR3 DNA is TGTGCCAGCTCACCAGGGACTAACCAAGAGACCCAGTACTTC.

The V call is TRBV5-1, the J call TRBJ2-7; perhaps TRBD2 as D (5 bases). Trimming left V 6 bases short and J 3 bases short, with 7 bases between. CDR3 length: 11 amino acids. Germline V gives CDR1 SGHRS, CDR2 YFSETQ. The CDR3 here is CASKAGYEQYF. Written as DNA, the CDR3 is TGCGCCAGCAAGGCGGGCTACGAGCAGTACTTC.

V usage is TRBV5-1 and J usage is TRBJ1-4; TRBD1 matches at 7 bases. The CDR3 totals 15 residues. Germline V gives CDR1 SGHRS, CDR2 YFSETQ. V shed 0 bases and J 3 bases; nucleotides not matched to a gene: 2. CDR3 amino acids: CASSLGDSPNEKLFF. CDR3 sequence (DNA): TGCGCCAGCAGCTTGGGGGACAGCCCTAATGAAAAACTGTTTTTT.

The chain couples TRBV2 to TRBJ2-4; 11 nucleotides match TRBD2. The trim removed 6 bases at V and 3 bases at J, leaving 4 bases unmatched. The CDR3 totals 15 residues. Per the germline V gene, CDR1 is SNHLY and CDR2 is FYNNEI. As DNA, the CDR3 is TGTGCCAGCAGAACCGGGACTAGCGGCAAAAACATTCAGTACTTC. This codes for CASRTGTSGKNIQYF.

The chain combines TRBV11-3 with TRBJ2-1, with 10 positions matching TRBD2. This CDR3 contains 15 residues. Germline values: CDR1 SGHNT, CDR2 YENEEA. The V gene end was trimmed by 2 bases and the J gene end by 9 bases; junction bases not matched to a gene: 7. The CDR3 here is CASSLLAGVGGEQFF. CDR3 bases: TGTGCCAGCAGCTTACTAGCGGGAGTAGGGGGTGAGCAGTTCTTC.

The CDR3 loop is CASREQGADSPLHF. CDR3 DNA sequence: TGTGCCAGCCGAGAGCAGGGGGCGGATTCACCCCTCCACTTT. The chain has TRBV6-4 and TRBJ1-6; 8 bases match TRBD1. This CDR3 has 14 residues. Per germline, CDR1 MRHNA and CDR2 SNTAGT. V trimming: 8 bases; J trimming: 8 bases; junction bases outside the gene matches: 8.

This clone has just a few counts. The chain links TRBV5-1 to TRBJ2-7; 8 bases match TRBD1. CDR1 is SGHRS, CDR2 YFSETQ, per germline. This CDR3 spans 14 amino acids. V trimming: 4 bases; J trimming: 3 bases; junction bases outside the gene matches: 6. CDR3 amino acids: CASSQRQGSYEQYF. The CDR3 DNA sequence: TGCGCCAGCAGCCAGAGACAGGGGAGCTACGAGCAGTACTTC.

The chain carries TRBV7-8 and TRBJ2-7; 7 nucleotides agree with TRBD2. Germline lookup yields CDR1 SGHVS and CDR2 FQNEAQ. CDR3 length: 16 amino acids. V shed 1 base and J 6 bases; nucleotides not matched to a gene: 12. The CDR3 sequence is CASSLVMGQRGFEQYF. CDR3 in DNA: TGTGCCAGCAGCTTAGTAATGGGGCAGCGGGGTTTCGAGCAGTACTTC.

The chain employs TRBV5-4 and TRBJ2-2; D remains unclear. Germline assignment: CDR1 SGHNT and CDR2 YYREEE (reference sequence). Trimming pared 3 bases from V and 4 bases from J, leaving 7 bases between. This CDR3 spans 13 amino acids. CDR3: CASSYPSTGELFF. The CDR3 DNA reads TGTGCCAGCAGCTATCCTAGCACCGGGGAGCTGTTTTTT.

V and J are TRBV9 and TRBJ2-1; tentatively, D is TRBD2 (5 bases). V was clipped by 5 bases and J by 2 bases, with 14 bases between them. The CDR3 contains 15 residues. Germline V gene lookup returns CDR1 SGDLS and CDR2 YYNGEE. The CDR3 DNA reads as TGTGCCAGCAGGGTTGGACTGGCCACCTACAATGAGCAGTTCTTC. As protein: CASRVGLATYNEQFF. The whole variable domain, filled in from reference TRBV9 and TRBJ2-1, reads DSGVTQTPKHLITATGQRVTLRCSPRSGDLSVYWYQQSLDQGLQFLIQYYNGEERAKGNILERFSAQQFPDLHSELNLSSLELGDSALYFCASRVGLATYNEQFFGPGTRLTVL.

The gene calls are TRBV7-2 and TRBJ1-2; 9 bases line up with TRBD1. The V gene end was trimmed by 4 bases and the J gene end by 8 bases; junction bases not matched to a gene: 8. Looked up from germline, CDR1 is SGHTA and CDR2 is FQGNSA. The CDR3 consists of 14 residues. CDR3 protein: CASSSITGGRGYTF. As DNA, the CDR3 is TGTGCCAGCAGCTCCATTACAGGGGGCCGGGGCTACACCTTC.

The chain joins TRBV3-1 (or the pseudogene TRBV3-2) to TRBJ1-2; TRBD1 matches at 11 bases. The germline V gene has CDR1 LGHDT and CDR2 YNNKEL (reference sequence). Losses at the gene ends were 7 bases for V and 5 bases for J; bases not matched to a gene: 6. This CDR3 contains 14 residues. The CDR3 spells CASTQDRGLYGYTF. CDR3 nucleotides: TGTGCCAGCACCCAGGACAGGGGGCTTTATGGCTACACCTTC.

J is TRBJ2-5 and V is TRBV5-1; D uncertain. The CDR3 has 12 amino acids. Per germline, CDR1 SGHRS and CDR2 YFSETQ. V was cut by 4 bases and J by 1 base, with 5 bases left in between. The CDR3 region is CASSLTQETQYF. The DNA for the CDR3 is TGCGCCAGCAGCCTAACCCAAGAGACCCAGTACTTC. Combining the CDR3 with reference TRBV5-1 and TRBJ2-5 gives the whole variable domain KAGVTQTPRYLIKTRGQQVTLSCSPISGHRSVSWYQQTPGQGLQFLFEYFSETQRNKGNFPGRFSGRQFSNSRSEMNVSTLELGDSALYLCASSLTQETQYFGPGTRLLVL.

CDR3 DNA sequence: TGTGCCAGCAGTTTAAGGGGACACCAGCCCCAGCATTTT. It specifies CASSLRGHQPQHF. The chain has TRBV12-3 or TRBV12-4 and TRBJ1-5, with a tentative D call TRBD1 (6 bases). Between the trimmed V and J ends, which lost 2 bases and 7 bases, there was a span of 9 bases. The CDR3 is made up of 13 amino acids.

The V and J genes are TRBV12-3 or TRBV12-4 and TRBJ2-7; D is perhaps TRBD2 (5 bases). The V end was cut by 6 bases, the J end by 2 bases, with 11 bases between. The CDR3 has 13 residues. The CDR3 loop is CASRVTGTYEQYF. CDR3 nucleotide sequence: TGTGCCAGCAGAGTTACCGGGACCTACGAGCAGTACTTC.

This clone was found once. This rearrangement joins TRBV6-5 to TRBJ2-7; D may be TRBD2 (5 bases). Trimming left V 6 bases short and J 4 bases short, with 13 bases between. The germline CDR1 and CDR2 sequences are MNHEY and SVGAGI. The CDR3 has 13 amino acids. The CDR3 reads CASSREPAYEQYF. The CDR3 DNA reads TGTGCCAGCAGCCGGGAACCGGCATACGAGCAGTACTTC.

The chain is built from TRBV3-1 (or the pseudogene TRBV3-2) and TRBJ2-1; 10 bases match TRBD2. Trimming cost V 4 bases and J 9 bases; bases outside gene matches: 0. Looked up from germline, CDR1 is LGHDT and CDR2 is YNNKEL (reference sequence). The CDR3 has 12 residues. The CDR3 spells CASSRTSGEQFF. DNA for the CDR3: TGTGCCAGCAGCCGGACTAGCGGTGAGCAGTTCTTC.